The rows below give T cell receptor beta chains drawn from one sample of a study of cytomegalovirus exposure and HLA in healthy donors. Libraries were prepared by immunoSEQ multiplex PCR; TCRdb keeps only in-frame clonotypes and omits some of them. The sample holds more than 55,000 clones, 75% to 90% seen once. Specimen: PBMCs. The receptors shown here come from a middle-aged woman in good health and CMV-seronegative. Both conserved end residues are part of each CDR3. D genes are given only for firm matches. Clone sizes are given selectively: once, few, many, or a class where the clone is expanded.

CDR3 DNA,CDR3 protein,clone size,D gene,V gene,J gene
TGTGCCAGCAGCCCGGGGTTGGCTGAAGCTTTCTTT,CASSPGLAEAFF,NA,NA,TRBV7-6,TRBJ1-1
TGCGCCAGCAGCCTAAAGCGGGAGAAGGGCACCGGGGGGCTGTTTTTT,CASSLKREKGTGGLFF,NA,TRBD2,TRBV5-4,TRBJ2-2
TGTGCCAGCAGTTTAGATAGCTCCTACAATGAGCAGTTCTTC,CASSLDSSYNEQFF,NA,NA,TRBV28,TRBJ2-1
TGTGCCAGCAGCTACCCGGGACTAGCCCAACCCTACGAGCAGTACTTC,CASSYPGLAQPYEQYF,NA,TRBD2,TRBV7-2,TRBJ2-7
TGTGCCAGCAGTTACGCCAGACACGGCGCCTACGAGCAGTACTTC,CASSYARHGAYEQYF,NA,NA,TRBV6-5,TRBJ2-7
TGTGCCACCCGGTTGCTAGCGGGGTCCGTTGAGCAGTTCTTC,CATRLLAGSVEQFF,NA,TRBD2,TRBV28,TRBJ2-1
TGTGCCAGCAGATGGGGGGGGGACTATGGCTACACCTTC,CASRWGGDYGYTF,NA,NA,TRBV28,TRBJ1-2
TGTGCCAGCAGCCAACGGACTAGCGGGAGGGCGGACAATGAGCAGTTCTTC,CASSQRTSGRADNEQFF,NA,TRBD2,TRBV14,TRBJ2-1
TGTGCCAGCAGTTTATTTGGCAGCGCTAACTATGGCTACACCTTC,CASSLFGSANYGYTF,NA,NA,TRBV27,TRBJ1-2
TGTGCCAGCGGAAGACAGGACCCAGATACGCAGTATTTT,CASGRQDPDTQYF,NA,NA,TRBV28,TRBJ2-3
TGTGCCAGCACTAGGGGGACTAGCGTCAACTACGAGCAGTACTTC,CASTRGTSVNYEQYF,once,TRBD2,TRBV2,TRBJ2-7
TGCGCCAGCAGCCAACTGGCGGGAGGTTATGAGACCCAGTACTTC,CASSQLAGGYETQYF,once,TRBD2,TRBV4-1,TRBJ2-5
TGTGCCAGCAGTGATGGGCAGGGAAATCAGCCCCAGCATTTT,CASSDGQGNQPQHF,few,NA,TRBV6-1,TRBJ1-5
TGTGCCAGTAGCCACGACACCGAGATAGCCAAAAACATTCAGTACTTC,CASSHDTEIAKNIQYF,NA,NA,TRBV19,TRBJ2-4
TGTGCCAGCAGGCTAGGGACAGGGTCTGGAAACACCATATATTTT,CASRLGTGSGNTIYF,NA,TRBD1,TRBV6-5,TRBJ1-3
TGTGCCACTCAGTCCGGGACTAGCGGGAGGAATGAGCAGTTCTTC,CATQSGTSGRNEQFF,NA,TRBD2,TRBV6-5,TRBJ2-1
TGTGCCAGCAGTCCCCGCGGGGTACACAATGAGCAGTTCTTC,CASSPRGVHNEQFF,once,NA,TRBV28,TRBJ2-1
TGTGCCAGCAGCTTAGACAGGGGAATGACTGAAGCTTTCTTT,CASSLDRGMTEAFF,NA,TRBD1,TRBV7-8,TRBJ1-1
TGTGCCACCACCCCAGGACAGAAGAAACTGTTTTTT,CATTPGQKKLFF,NA,NA,TRBV2,TRBJ1-4
TGTGCCAGCAGTGTGGCTGGTGCAGATACGCAGTATTTT,CASSVAGADTQYF,few,NA,TRBV7-9,TRBJ2-3
TGCGCCAGCAGCTCGGGACAGATCTCCTACGAGCAGTACTTC,CASSSGQISYEQYF,NA,TRBD1,TRBV4-1,TRBJ2-7
TGTGCCAGCAGCTCCATGCCAACTAGTTTCTACGAGCAGTACTTC,CASSSMPTSFYEQYF,few,NA,TRBV7-2,TRBJ2-7
TGTGCCAGCAGCTTAGGACTAGGCGGGAACACCGGGGAGCTGTTTTTT,CASSLGLGGNTGELFF,NA,TRBD2,TRBV5-4,TRBJ2-2
TGTGCCAGCAGTTCTTTCGGGAGGGGGCCCTCAGATACGCAGTATTTT,CASSSFGRGPSDTQYF,NA,NA,TRBV7-9,TRBJ2-3
TGTGCCAGCAGTCCACTGCCCGGGACTAGCGGAGGTGCAGGGGAGCTGTTTTTT,CASSPLPGTSGGAGELFF,NA,TRBD2,TRBV28,TRBJ2-2